This TCR beta chain was profiled in a study of response to subunit inactivated influenza vaccine. To note about this clonotype: Its specificity is not known. A much bigger clone sits one base away, suggesting this may be a read error.

One entry per CDR3 protein, called by TCRdb with MiXCR from the RT-PCR reads. Here the sample spans around 520,000 distinct CDR3 sequences, around 11% being singletons. Study-level findings and limits: Researchers suggested that each seasonal influenza vaccination recruits few new T cells.

This CDR3 contains 14 residues. The V and J ends lost 4 bases and 2 bases, in that order; junction bases with no gene match: 2. Germline V gene lookup returns CDR1 SGDLS and CDR2 YYNGEE. The specimen comprised PBMCs from blood, sampled on the day of vaccination. This chain links TRBV9 with TRBJ1-5, with TRBD1 matching 8 bases. This TCR was recovered from a man aged 50-59 years who received an inactivated influenza vaccine. The CDR3 nucleotides read TGTGCCAGCAGCAAGACAGGGGGCAATCAGCCCCAGCATTTT. Encoded protein: CASSKTGGNQPQHF.